A single sample gave rise to the 32 T cell receptor beta chains below, sequenced in a study of blood T cell repertoires in COVID-19 (dated by TCRdb to 2020 to 2022). Libraries came from the immunoSEQ multiplex PCR assay. Here the immuneACCESS table is served through TCRdb, limited to in-frame sequences with V and J called. Missing clones are a known gap in these copies; in checked studies unresolved V genes cover under half, and the rest lacks a known reason. For this sample there are under 170,000 clones; about nine tenths appear just once. The ten largest clones take up less than 4.5% of the sample. The material sequenced was peripheral blood. These receptors came from a woman aged 60-75 years with active or convalescent COVID-19.

The gene calls are TRBV9 and TRBJ2-2; D gene unclear. Trimming took 4 bases from V and 5 from J, leaving 21 bases between them. The CDR3 sequence is 17 residues long. The germline V gene has CDR1 SGDLS and CDR2 YYNGEE. The CDR3 sequence is CASSPQSVVGFTGELFF. DNA for the CDR3: TGTGCCAGCAGCCCCCAAAGTGTGGTCGGGTTTACCGGGGAGCTGTTTTTT.

The chain uses TRBV6-5 and TRBJ1-2, with D possibly TRBD1 on 6 matching bases. Germline lookup yields CDR1 MNHEY and CDR2 SVGAGI. The V end was cut by 1 base, the J end by 8 bases, with 17 bases between. CDR3 size: 15 residues. CDR3 DNA: TGTGCCAGCAGTTACTGGTCCGAAGGGGGATCGGGCTACACCTTC. Translating it yields CASSYWSEGGSGYTF.

V and J are TRBV7-2 and TRBJ2-3, with D perhaps matching TRBD2 (5 bases). The V gene lost 3 bases and the J gene lost 2 bases, with 15 bases spanning the gap. CDR1 is SGHTA and CDR2 is FQGNSA in the germline V gene. This CDR3 region has 16 residues. Here the CDR3 DNA reads TGTGCCAGCAGCTTCTGGTTCGGGGTGAACACAGATACGCAGTATTTT. It translates to CASSFWFGVNTDTQYF.

This clone was seen only a few times. The V call is TRBV6-5, the J call TRBJ1-6, with D perhaps TRBD1 (5 bases). V was shortened by 8 bases and J by 8 bases, with 13 bases between the two germline ends. The CDR3 contains 13 residues. CDR1 is MNHEY, CDR2 SVGAGI, per germline. The CDR3 sequence is CASADIVDSPLHF. As DNA, the CDR3 is TGTGCCAGCGCGGACATTGTCGATTCACCCCTCCACTTT.

The chain combines TRBV5-1 with TRBJ2-5; possible D gene TRBD2, 5 bases. In germline, CDR1 is SGHRS, CDR2 YFSETQ. Trimming removed 4 bases at V and 5 bases at J, with 18 bases between. This CDR3 is 15 amino acids long. CDR3 sequence reads: CASSPRTRQRETQYF. The DNA for the CDR3 is TGCGCCAGCAGCCCCCGGACTCGACAACGGGAGACCCAGTACTTC.

V gene TRBV11-2 combines with J gene TRBJ2-4; no clear D. CDR1 and CDR2 (germline): SGHAT, FQNNGV. With 4 bases removed from V and 0 bases from J, the gap between germline ends came to 7 bases. The CDR3 totals 14 residues. DNA for the CDR3: TGTGCCAGCAGCTCCCGACTAGCCAAAAACATTCAGTACTTC. It specifies CASSSRLAKNIQYF. Looking up the rest from reference TRBV11-2 and TRBJ2-4 gives the full variable domain: EAGVAQSPRYKIIEKRQSVAFWCNPISGHATLYWYQQILGQGPKLLIQFQNNGVVDDSQLPKDRFSAERLKGVDSTLKIQPAKLEDSAVYLCASSSRLAKNIQYFGAGTRLSVL.

This chain links TRBV12-5 with TRBJ1-3, with 8 bases fitting TRBD1. CDR1 and CDR2 (germline): LGHNT, FRNRAP. The CDR3 is 17 residues long. V lost 2 bases, J lost 4 bases, and 10 bases stayed unmatched. CDR3 amino acids: CASGLPRTGLRGNTIYF. The CDR3, as DNA: TGTGCTAGTGGTTTGCCGCGGACAGGGTTGAGAGGAAACACCATATATTTT. The full variable domain, rest sourced from reference TRBV12-5 and TRBJ1-3, is DARVTQTPRHKVTEMGQEVTMRCQPILGHNTVFWYRQTMMQGLELLAYFRNRAPLDDSGMPKDRFSAEMPDATLATLKIQPSEPRDSAVYFCASGLPRTGLRGNTIYFGEGSWLTVV.

This clone showed up just once. The genes are TRBV5-1 and TRBJ1-1; D remains ambiguous. Germline loops: CDR1 SGHRS, CDR2 YFSETQ. This CDR3 is built from 17 residues. Deletions cut 0 bases from V and 1 base from J, with 16 bases between. The CDR3 bases are TGCGCCAGCAGCTTGGGGCTGCGGCCGCTTACGAACACTGAAGCTTTCTTT. This gives the protein CASSLGLRPLTNTEAFF.

The V gene is TRBV5-1, the J gene TRBJ2-1; D possibly corresponds to TRBD2 (6 bases). Germline CDR1 and CDR2: SGHRS and YFSETQ. The CDR3 sequence is 14 residues long. V was cut by 0 bases and J by 10 bases, with 14 bases left in between. CDR3 sequence (DNA): TGCGCCAGCAGCTTGGCCGGTGGGGCGGGGGAGCAGTTCTTC. Amino acids: CASSLAGGAGEQFF. Full variable domain (missing parts from reference TRBV5-1 and TRBJ2-1): KAGVTQTPRYLIKTRGQQVTLSCSPISGHRSVSWYQQTPGQGLQFLFEYFSETQRNKGNFPGRFSGRQFSNSRSEMNVSTLELGDSALYLCASSLAGGAGEQFFGPGTRLTVL.

The chain has TRBV30 and TRBJ1-2; 9 bases agree with TRBD1. Looked up from germline, CDR1 is GTSNPN and CDR2 is SVGIG (reference sequence). The CDR3 has 13 amino acids. With 4 bases clipped from V and 8 bases from J, the junction kept 8 bases outside the gene matches. Here the CDR3 DNA reads TGTGCCTGGAACGTACAGGGGGCAGGAGGCTACACCTTC. It specifies CAWNVQGAGGYTF.

This chain connects TRBV9 to TRBJ1-1, with 9 positions matching TRBD1. V was clipped by 2 bases and J by 1 base; unmatched bases: 9. This CDR3 is built from 17 residues. Looked up from germline, CDR1 is SGDLS and CDR2 is YYNGEE. The CDR3 DNA follows: TGTGCCAGCAGCGTTGGGACAGGGTTGATTGGGAACACTGAAGCTTTCTTT. Encoded protein: CASSVGTGLIGNTEAFF.

The rearrangement uses TRBV20-1 and TRBJ1-6, with a possible D match to TRBD1 (5 bases). CDR1 is DFQATT, CDR2 SNEGSKA, per germline (reference sequence). The CDR3 has 13 amino acids. V lost 3 bases, J lost 7 bases, and 10 bases lay in between. Here the CDR3 DNA reads TGCAGTGCTAGTAAACAGGCGAATTCACCCCTCCACTTT. Protein sequence: CSASKQANSPLHF.

This clone was observed a single time. The CDR3 DNA is TGTGCCAGCAGTGGCCGGGACAGGGGAGACGACTATGGCTACACCTTC. This sequence encodes CASSGRDRGDDYGYTF. The genes are TRBV6-1 and TRBJ1-2; 10 nucleotides match TRBD1. The CDR3 has 16 residues. Germline V lookup: CDR1 MNHNS, CDR2 SASEGT. V gave up 4 bases and J gave up 3 bases; unmatched junction bases: 8.

About this clone itself: A read error may account for a junction end that differs from germline. V is TRBV5-1 and J is TRBJ1-2; 7 nucleotides agree with TRBD1. The CDR3 is made up of 19 amino acids. In germline, CDR1 is SGHRS, CDR2 YFSETQ. The CDR3 region has the DNA TGCGCCAGCAGGTTGGTCTGGGACAGTCTCCTTGGGGGGACTTATGGCTACACCTTC. It specifies CASRLVWDSLLGGTYGYTF.

J is TRBJ2-1 and V is TRBV4-1, with 15 bases lining up with TRBD2. CDR1 is MGHRA, CDR2 YSYEKL, per germline. V lost 0 bases, J lost 0 bases, and 9 bases stayed unmatched. The CDR3 sequence is 21 residues long. The CDR3 region is CASSQDRGTSGGQSSYNEQFF. The CDR3 DNA sequence: TGCGCCAGCAGCCAAGATCGAGGGACTAGCGGGGGGCAGAGCTCCTACAATGAGCAGTTCTTC.

This sequence joins TRBV5-1 and TRBJ1-2, with D maybe TRBD1 (6 bases). This CDR3 spans 14 amino acids. Between the trimmed V and J ends, which lost 3 bases and 5 bases, there was a span of 14 bases. CDR1 SGHRS and CDR2 YFSETQ come from the germline V gene. The chain's CDR3 is CASSSTGRGYGYTF. Here the CDR3 DNA reads TGCGCCAGCAGCTCCACAGGGAGGGGTTATGGCTACACCTTC.

The V and J genes are TRBV24-1 and TRBJ2-3; no clear D gene. The CDR3 totals 12 residues. V gave up 5 bases and J gave up 3 bases, with 5 bases separating them. The germline CDR1 and CDR2 sequences are KGHDR and SFDVKD. CDR3 sequence reads: CATSGATDTQYF. The DNA for the CDR3 is TGTGCCACCAGTGGGGCGACAGATACGCAGTATTTT.

The chain combines TRBV4-1 with TRBJ1-4; TRBD1 might be the D (6 bases). The CDR3 spans 17 residues. Trimming stripped 1 base from V and 0 bases from J, with 12 bases between. The germline V gene has CDR1 MGHRA and CDR2 YSYEKL. CDR3 nucleotides: TGCGCCAGCAGCCAAGGAACAGGGCGGTCAACTAATGAAAAACTGTTTTTT. It translates to CASSQGTGRSTNEKLFF.

This rearrangement joins TRBV7-2 to TRBJ1-1; TRBD1 agrees at 7 bases. The V and J ends lost 5 bases and 7 bases, in that order; junction bases with no gene match: 7. Germline CDR1 is SGHTA and CDR2 is FQGNSA. The CDR3 is 13 residues long. In DNA form, the CDR3 reads TGTGCCAGCAGCCTTGGACAGGTGAATGAAGCTTTCTTT. It is translated as CASSLGQVNEAFF.

In its sample, this clone was seen once. The chain employs TRBV7-9 and TRBJ1-1; D is uncertain. From germline, CDR1 is SEHNR and CDR2 FQNEAQ (reference sequence). Trimming cost V 5 bases and J 8 bases, with 12 bases left between them. The CDR3 is made up of 12 amino acids. The CDR3 protein is CASSPHAGEAFF. The CDR3 DNA reads TGTGCCAGCAGCCCACACGCGGGCGAAGCTTTCTTT. Combining the CDR3 with reference TRBV7-9 and TRBJ1-1 gives the whole variable domain DTGVSQNPRHKITKRGQNVTFRCDPISEHNRLYWYRQTLGQGPEFLTYFQNEAQLEKSRLLSDRFSAERPKGSFSTLEIQRTEQGDSAMYLCASSPHAGEAFFGQGTRLTVV.

DNA for the CDR3: TGTGCCAGCACCGAACTAACAGGGGTCTTGGAAAAACTGTTTTTT. It specifies CASTELTGVLEKLFF. The chain has TRBV2 and TRBJ1-4; 7 nucleotides line up with TRBD1. Germline values: CDR1 SNHLY, CDR2 FYNNEI. The CDR3 is made up of 15 amino acids. V trimming: 7 bases; J trimming: 8 bases; junction bases outside the gene matches: 13.

The gene calls are TRBV7-2 and TRBJ1-4; 8 bases map to TRBD1. CDR1 SGHTA and CDR2 FQGNSA come from the germline V gene. This CDR3 contains 15 residues. The trim removed 3 bases at V and 2 bases at J, leaving 2 bases unmatched. The CDR3 DNA reads TGTGCCAGCAGCTTTCGACAGGGGACTAATGAAAAACTGTTTTTT. This codes for CASSFRQGTNEKLFF. The variable domain in full, with the rest retrieved from reference TRBV7-2 and TRBJ1-4, is GAGVSQSPSNKVTEKGKDVELRCDPISGHTALYWYRQSLGQGLEFLIYFQGNSAPDKSGLPSDRFSAERTGGSVSTLTIQRTQQEDSAVYLCASSFRQGTNEKLFFGSGTQLSVL.

The CDR3 is CASSLARGLEAFF. Written as DNA, the CDR3 is TGTGCCAGCAGCTTAGCCAGGGGGCTTGAAGCTTTCTTT. The chain links TRBV11-2 to TRBJ1-1; TRBD1 matches at 8 bases. This CDR3 spans 13 amino acids. Unmatched junction bases numbered 2, after V lost 1 base and J lost 7 bases. CDR1 and CDR2 from the germline V gene are SGHAT and FQNNGV. Drawing the rest from reference TRBV11-2 and TRBJ1-1, the complete variable domain is EAGVAQSPRYKIIEKRQSVAFWCNPISGHATLYWYQQILGQGPKLLIQFQNNGVVDDSQLPKDRFSAERLKGVDSTLKIQPAKLEDSAVYLCASSLARGLEAFFGQGTRLTVV.

The genes are TRBV5-6 and TRBJ2-1; possibly TRBD1 for D (5 bases). Germline V gene lookup returns CDR1 SGHDT and CDR2 YYEEEE. Deletions cut 4 bases from V and 3 bases from J, with 14 bases between. There are 15 residues in the CDR3. The CDR3 reads CASSRRDNNYNEQFF. DNA for the CDR3: TGTGCCAGCAGCCGCAGGGATAATAACTACAATGAGCAGTTCTTC.

A single count supports this clone. The J gene is TRBJ1-2, the V gene TRBV19, with 8 bases identical to TRBD1. From germline, CDR1 is LNHDA and CDR2 SQIVND (reference sequence). The CDR3 loop spans 14 amino acids. V trimming: 3 bases; J trimming: 3 bases; junction bases outside the gene matches: 3. CDR3 coding DNA: TGTGCCAGTAGTATGCAGGGGGCCGACTATGGCTACACCTTC. Its protein product is CASSMQGADYGYTF.

The CDR3 protein is CASSPPLAGQETQYF. CDR3 DNA sequence: TGTGCCAGCAGCCCCCCCCTAGCGGGGCAAGAGACCCAGTACTTC. V usage is TRBV6-2 or TRBV6-3 and J usage is TRBJ2-5, with 9 bases identical to TRBD2. V lost 6 bases, J lost 2 bases, and 7 bases stayed unmatched. This CDR3 is built from 15 residues. Germline V gives CDR1 MNHEY, CDR2 SVGEGT.

The chain combines TRBV6-2 or TRBV6-3 with TRBJ1-6; D ambiguous. The CDR3 runs 15 residues. Germline assignment: CDR1 MNHEY and CDR2 SVGEGT. The germline V and J ends were trimmed by 5 bases and 10 bases, with 18 bases remaining between them. CDR3 loop: CASSRILELLSPLHF. For the CDR3, the DNA is TGTGCCAGCAGTCGTATTCTTGAACTGCTGTCACCCCTCCACTTT.

The rearrangement joins TRBV19 to TRBJ1-2; D gene unclear. V lost 7 bases and J lost 4, with 22 bases in between. The germline gives CDR1 LNHDA, CDR2 SQIVND (reference sequence). The CDR3 spans 16 residues. CDR3 sequence: CASNPAGQRYGYGYTF. CDR3 sequence (DNA): TGTGCCAGTAACCCAGCGGGCCAGAGGTACGGCTATGGCTACACCTTC.

This clone occurred once. This chain uses TRBV18 with TRBJ1-1, with a possible D match to TRBD1 (5 bases). Germline CDR1 is KGHSH and CDR2 is LQKENI. The CDR3 covers 15 residues. The V end lost 0 bases, the J end lost 0 bases, and 8 bases lay between the germline ends. CDR3 sequence reads: CASSPPGGLNTEAFF. CDR3 in DNA: TGTGCCAGCTCACCACCGGGGGGACTGAACACTGAAGCTTTCTTT.

Here the CDR3 reads CASTMGRYNQPQHF. The CDR3 nucleotides are TGTGCCAGTACCATGGGCCGTTACAATCAGCCCCAGCATTTT. The gene calls are TRBV19 and TRBJ1-5; D gene uncertain. Deletions cut 7 bases from V and 3 bases from J, with 13 bases between. Germline values: CDR1 LNHDA, CDR2 SQIVND (reference sequence). The CDR3 sequence is 14 residues long. Combining the CDR3 with reference TRBV19 and TRBJ1-5 gives the whole variable domain DGGITQSPKYLFRKEGQNVTLSCEQNLNHDAMYWYRQDPGQGLRLIYYSQIVNDFQKGDIAEGYSVSREKKESFPLTVTSAQKNPTAFYLCASTMGRYNQPQHFGDGTRLSIL.

This sequence joins TRBV6-5 and TRBJ2-5, with D maybe TRBD1 (6 bases). With 2 bases removed from V and 2 bases from J, the gap between germline ends came to 15 bases. CDR1 is MNHEY and CDR2 is SVGAGI in the germline V gene. The CDR3 is 16 amino acids. CDR3 coding DNA: TGTGCCAGCAGTTACCTTCCAGGGGTCCAACAAGAGACCCAGTACTTC. Its protein product is CASSYLPGVQQETQYF.

The chain links TRBV11-3 to TRBJ2-3; D is undetermined. The CDR3 totals 14 residues. Germline V CDR1 and CDR2: SGHNT, YENEEA. V shed 3 bases and J shed 2 bases, with 9 bases lying between them. The CDR3 coding sequence is TGTGCCAGCAGCTTGGGCCAGGACACAGATACGCAGTATTTT. Its translation: CASSLGQDTDTQYF.